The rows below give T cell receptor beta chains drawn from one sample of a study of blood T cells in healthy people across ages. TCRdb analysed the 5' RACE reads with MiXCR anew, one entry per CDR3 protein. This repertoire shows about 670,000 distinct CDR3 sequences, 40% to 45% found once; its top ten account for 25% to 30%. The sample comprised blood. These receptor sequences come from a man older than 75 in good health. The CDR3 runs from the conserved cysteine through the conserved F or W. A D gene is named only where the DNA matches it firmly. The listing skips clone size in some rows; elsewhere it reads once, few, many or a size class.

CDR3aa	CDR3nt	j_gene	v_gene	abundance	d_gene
CASSQSQRRGADDEQFF	TGTGCCAGCAGCCAATCTCAAAGGCGGGGGGCCGACGATGAGCAGTTCTTC	TRBJ2-1	TRBV3-1	many	TRBD2
CAIRGNYGYAF	TGTGCCATCAGGGGTAACTATGGCTACGCCTTC	TRBJ1-2	TRBV10-3	NA	NA
CASSSGDPWETQYF	TGTGCCAGCAGCTCGGGGGACCCATGGGAGACCCAGTACTTC	TRBJ2-5	TRBV7-2	few	NA
CASTRAGANVLTF	TGTGCCAGCACCCGCGCTGGGGCCAACGTCCTGACTTTC	TRBJ2-6	TRBV7-9	NA	NA
CASSPRGGRTQYF	TGTGCCAGCAGCCCTCGGGGGGGCAGGACCCAGTACTTC	TRBJ2-5	TRBV7-2	few	TRBD2
CASSLSGVQPQHF	TGCGCCAGCAGCTTGAGTGGTGTTCAGCCCCAGCATTTT	TRBJ1-5	TRBV5-1	many	NA
CAGARDFTDTQYF	TGCGCCGGCGCCCGGGACTTCACAGATACGCAGTATTTT	TRBJ2-3	TRBV5-1	NA	NA
CASSFGQQTNEKLFF	TGTGCCAGCAGCTTTGGACAGCAAACTAATGAAAAACTGTTTTTT	TRBJ1-4	TRBV7-2	NA	NA
CSAAKPGNTGELFF	TGCAGTGCTGCCAAACCGGGTAACACCGGGGAGCTGTTTTTT	TRBJ2-2	TRBV20-1	NA	NA
CASSVASGGHKETQYF	TGTGCCAGCAGTGTCGCTAGCGGGGGCCATAAAGAGACCCAGTACTTC	TRBJ2-5	TRBV6-6	NA	TRBD2
CSVGGTASEKLFF	TGCAGCGTTGGAGGGACGGCATCTGAAAAACTGTTTTTT	TRBJ1-4	TRBV29-1	few	NA
CASSGTNEKLFF	TGTGCCAGCAGCGGAACTAATGAAAAACTGTTTTTT	TRBJ1-4	TRBV7-2	NA	NA
CASSQNMNTEAFF	TGTGCCAGCAGCCAAAATATGAACACTGAAGCTTTCTTT	TRBJ1-1	TRBV3-1	NA	NA
CASSLAGTSGRVDNEQFF	TGTGCCAGCAGCTTAGCAGGGACTAGCGGGAGAGTTGACAATGAGCAGTTCTTC	TRBJ2-1	TRBV7-9	few	TRBD2
CASSHSGGGRPGTYEQYF	TGCGCCAGCAGCCACTCCGGTGGCGGGAGGCCCGGAACCTACGAGCAGTACTTC	TRBJ2-7	TRBV4-3	NA	TRBD2
CASRPAGHEAFF	TGTGCCAGCCGTCCGGCCGGACATGAAGCTTTCTTT	TRBJ1-1	TRBV7-2	NA	NA
CASTLRGSNEQFF	TGTGCCAGCACCTTGCGGGGTAGCAATGAGCAGTTCTTC	TRBJ2-1	TRBV5-6	NA	NA
CASSGGVNYGYTF	TGTGCCAGCAGCGGAGGGGTCAACTATGGCTACACCTTC	TRBJ1-2	TRBV9	NA	NA
CASSLVGGQGEQYF	TGTGCCAGCAGCTTAGTAGGGGGGCAGGGGGAGCAGTACTTC	TRBJ2-7	TRBV11-2	NA	NA
CSARAPYRGRSYEQYF	TGCAGTGCTAGAGCACCCTACAGGGGGCGGTCCTACGAGCAGTACTTC	TRBJ2-7	TRBV20-1	few	TRBD1
CASSDGLATDTGELFF	TGTGCCAGCAGTGACGGACTAGCGACAGACACCGGGGAGCTGTTTTTT	TRBJ2-2	TRBV6-2/TRBV6-3	NA	TRBD2
CASSPGGSGANVLPF	TGCGCCAGCAGCCCGGGAGGGTCTGGGGCCAACGTCCTGCCTTTC	TRBJ2-6	TRBV5-1	NA	TRBD2
CASSVEAAGDGYTF	TGTGCCAGCAGCGTAGAGGCAGCAGGGGATGGCTACACCTTC	TRBJ1-2	TRBV9	few	NA
CASSLTLAQSSYNEQFF	TGCGCCAGCAGCCTAACCCTAGCCCAGAGCTCCTACAATGAGCAGTTCTTC	TRBJ2-1	TRBV5-1	NA	NA
CSARARAELSTDTQYF	TGCAGTGCTAGGGCCCGGGCAGAACTTAGCACAGATACGCAGTATTTT	TRBJ2-3	TRBV20-1	NA	NA
CSARRGIYSNQPQHF	TGCAGTGCTAGGAGGGGAATATATAGCAATCAGCCCCAGCATTTT	TRBJ1-5	TRBV20-1	few	NA
CASSITGVNYGYTF	TGTGCCAGCAGTATAACAGGGGTGAACTATGGCTACACCTTC	TRBJ1-2	TRBV12-3/TRBV12-4	few	TRBD1
CASSFGAGGRAGNEQFF	TGCGCCAGCAGCTTTGGGGCGGGGGGCCGGGCAGGGAATGAGCAGTTCTTC	TRBJ2-1	TRBV5-1	once	TRBD2
CASSRFLGGGDSRYNSPLHF	TGTGCCAGCAGCCGCTTCCTGGGGGGGGGCGATTCCCGCTATAATTCACCCCTCCACTTT	TRBJ1-6	TRBV7-2	few	NA
CASSSRQGRTEAFF	TGTGCCAGCAGCTCGCGGCAGGGAAGGACTGAAGCTTTCTTT	TRBJ1-1	TRBV7-9	NA	NA
CASSRAGQGTETQYF	TGTGCCAGCAGTCGCGCGGGACAGGGGACAGAGACCCAGTACTTC	TRBJ2-5	TRBV6-5	NA	TRBD1
CSVAHRGEAFF	TGCAGCGTGGCCCACAGGGGGGAAGCTTTCTTT	TRBJ1-1	TRBV29-1	few	TRBD1
CASSLFVLREEQYF	TGCGCCAGCAGCTTGTTTGTTCTGCGGGAGGAGCAGTACTTC	TRBJ2-5	TRBV5-1	NA	TRBD2
CASSYPNGPGIQETRYF	TGTGCCAGCAGTTACCCCAATGGCCCGGGGATCCAAGAGACCCGGTACTTC	TRBJ2-5	TRBV6-6	NA	NA
CTSSVGGQGGVETQYF	TGTACCAGCAGCGTAGGGGGACAGGGGGGGGTAGAGACCCAGTACTTC	TRBJ2-5	TRBV9	NA	TRBD1
CASSLDAVESYTF	TGTGCCAGCAGCTTAGACGCAGTAGAGAGCTACACCTTC	TRBJ1-2	TRBV7-9	NA	NA
CSATGEYEAFF	TGCAGCGCGACAGGGGAGTATGAAGCTTTCTTT	TRBJ1-1	TRBV29-1	NA	TRBD1
CASNKIGASDTQYF	TGTGCCAGCAACAAAATAGGCGCCTCAGATACGCAGTATTTT	TRBJ2-3	TRBV6-5	NA	NA
CASSEREGLTQYF	TGTGCCAGCAGCGAGCGGGAGGGGCTGACCCAGTACTTC	TRBJ2-5	TRBV6-1	NA	TRBD2
CASSSDRGLNSGANVLTF	TGCGCCAGCAGTTCGGACAGGGGGCTCAACTCTGGGGCCAACGTCCTGACTTTC	TRBJ2-6	TRBV5-1	many	TRBD1
CASSPPGGRLHNEQYF	TGTGCCAGCAGCCCCCCAGGAGGGAGGCTTCACAATGAGCAGTACTTC	TRBJ2-7	TRBV7-2	NA	NA
CASSLARSGRVTGQFF	TGTGCCAGCAGCTTAGCCCGTAGCGGGAGGGTTACAGGGCAGTTCTTC	TRBJ2-1	TRBV7-9	few	TRBD2